Below, one TCR beta chain is given with its context. The target antigen is unknown. All CD8+ T cell subsets were sorted in triplicate at 330,000 or so cells each. TRB cDNA was prepared as libraries by UMI-labeled 5' RACE. TCRdb re-called the 5' RACE reads and shows each CDR3 protein once, DNA omitted. In total, the table holds 150,000 to 180,000 distinct CDR3 sequences. The entry originates in a study of CXCR3-negative and CXCR3-positive naive CD8 T cells. Study conclusions and caveats: Each naive subset displayed comparably high diversity, whereas memory CD8+ cells displayed much lower diversity. Hydrophobicity was higher for TRB CDR3s found in CXCR3-positive naive cells than in CXCR3-negative naive cells. After cryopreservation, expression of CXCR3 was partially reduced, and most assays were run with fresh PBMCs.

The CDR3 runs 13 residues. Material: naive CXCR3+ CD8+ T cells from blood. As for subset: CD45RO-CCR7+CD27+CD95- naive CD8+ T cells expressing CXCR3 (TNR3+). The gene calls are TRBV12-3 or TRBV12-4 and TRBJ2-1; TCRdb's D call, TRBD1, is unchecked because there is no DNA. The TCR sequence derives from a human donor in good health. Some clones in this sample may be carry-over from other donors' samples. The CDR3 sequence: CAGAGSYHNEQFF.